One T cell receptor beta chain is described in this entry. The data belong to a study of blood T cell repertoires in COVID-19. Study information: Samples taken during acute and convalescent COVID-19 were collected in the United States, Italy and Spain. T cells, B-cell-depleted T cells, or PBMCs supplied cDNA or gDNA.

In the authors' workflow: Estimation of nucleated cell counts was performed using reference gene primer amplification. The repertoire was sequenced with immunoSEQ multiplex PCR; TCRdb's copy has only in-frame clones and lacks some. V and J calls and clone size are those listed in that table; D and trimming were worked out from the DNA. The sample contains 150,000 to 200,000 clones, 70% to 90% of which appear only once. With 5 bases removed from V and 4 bases from J, the gap between germline ends came to 8 bases. This CDR3 has 12 amino acids. Germline V gives CDR1 MNHEY, CDR2 SVGAGI. Material for sequencing was peripheral blood. The receptor's source is a man aged 18 to 29 with acute or convalescent COVID-19. The chain uses TRBV6-5 and TRBJ1-1; D possibly corresponds to TRBD1 (5 bases). As DNA, the CDR3 is TGTGCCAGCAGTCGGGGGACCACTGAAGCTTTCTTT. Residues: CASSRGTTEAFF.